The entry below gives a single T cell receptor (beta chain) sequence along with its context. CDR3 length equals 12 residues. Trimming cost V 4 bases and J 7 bases, with 12 bases left between them. The germline CDR1 and CDR2 sequences are SGHDT and YYEEEE. Here immunoSEQ multiplex PCR was the method, and the copy in TCRdb shows in-frame clones only, minus some. This sample has about 100,000 clones, with approximately 83% found just once. Mismatch repair deficiency was confirmed in all patients, by PCR or immunohistochemistry. This sample was taken from a study of PD-1 blockade in mismatch repair-deficient tumors.

This sequence originates from an adult with mismatch repair-deficient cancer. The material sequenced was peripheral blood, taken about 36 weeks after starting pembrolizumab. The chain carries TRBV5-6 and TRBJ2-7; TRBD1 might be the D (6 bases). As DNA, the CDR3 is TGTGCCAGCAGCACAGGGTTGGGGGAGCAGTACTTC. Translation gives CASSTGLGEQYF. Full variable domain (missing parts from reference TRBV5-6 and TRBJ2-7): DAGVTQSPTHLIKTRGQQVTLRCSPKSGHDTVSWYQQALGQGPQFIFQYYEEEERQRGNFPDRFSGHQFPNYSSELNVNALLLGDSALYLCASSTGLGEQYFGPGTRLTVT.